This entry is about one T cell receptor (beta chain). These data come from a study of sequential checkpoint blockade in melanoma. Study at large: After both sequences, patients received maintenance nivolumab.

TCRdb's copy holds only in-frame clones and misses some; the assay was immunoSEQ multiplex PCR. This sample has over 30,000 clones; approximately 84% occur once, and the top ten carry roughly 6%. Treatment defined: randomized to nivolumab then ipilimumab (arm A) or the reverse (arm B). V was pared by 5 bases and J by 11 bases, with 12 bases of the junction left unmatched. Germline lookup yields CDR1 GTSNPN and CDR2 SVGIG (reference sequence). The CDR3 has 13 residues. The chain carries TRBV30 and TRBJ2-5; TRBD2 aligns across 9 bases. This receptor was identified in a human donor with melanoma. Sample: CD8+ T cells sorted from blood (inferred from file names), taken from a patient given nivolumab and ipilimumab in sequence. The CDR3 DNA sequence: TGTGCCTGGGACGGTGACGGCGGGGGGGGTCAGTACTTC. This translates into CAWDGDGGGGQYF. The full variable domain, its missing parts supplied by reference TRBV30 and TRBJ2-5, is SQTIHQWPATLVQPVGSPLSLECTVEGTSNPNLYWYRQAAGRGLQLLFYSVGIGQISSEVPQNLSASRPQDRQFILSSKKLLLSDSGFYLCAWDGDGGGGQYFGPGTRLLVL.